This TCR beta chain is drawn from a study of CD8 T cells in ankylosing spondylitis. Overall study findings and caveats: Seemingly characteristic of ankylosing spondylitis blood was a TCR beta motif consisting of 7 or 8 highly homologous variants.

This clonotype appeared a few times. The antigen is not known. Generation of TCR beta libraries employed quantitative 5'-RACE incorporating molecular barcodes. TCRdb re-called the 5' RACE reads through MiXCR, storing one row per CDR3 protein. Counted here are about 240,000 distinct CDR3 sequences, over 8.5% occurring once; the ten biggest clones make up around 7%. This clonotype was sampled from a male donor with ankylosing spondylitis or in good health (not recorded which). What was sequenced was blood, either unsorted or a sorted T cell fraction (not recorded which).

CDR3 loop: CASSNGQGAVGYTF. The CDR3 region has the DNA TGTGCCAGCAGTAATGGACAGGGGGCCGTAGGCTACACCTTC. This chain connects TRBV7-8 to TRBJ1-2, with 11 bases that match TRBD1. The CDR3 loop spans 14 amino acids. After removal of 6 bases from V and 8 bases from J, the junction contained 8 bases not matched to a gene. Looked up from germline, CDR1 is SGHVS and CDR2 is FQNEAQ. The variable domain in full, with the rest retrieved from reference TRBV7-8 and TRBJ1-2, is GAGVSQSPRYKVAKRGQDVALRCDPISGHVSLFWYQQALGQGPEFLTYFQNEAQLDKSGLPSDRFFAERPEGSVSTLKIQRTQQEDSAVYLCASSNGQGAVGYTFGSGTRLTVV.